Below are 30 T cell receptor beta chains sequenced from a single sample in a study of CXCR3-negative and CXCR3-positive naive CD8 T cells. Regarding the study as a whole: CXCR3-positive naive cells carried more hydrophobic TRB CDR3s than CXCR3-negative ones.

TRB cDNA libraries were made by UMI-labeled 5' RACE. TCRdb re-called the 5' RACE reads and catalogs CDR3 proteins one per entry, DNA excluded. Its clone listing holds some 130,000 distinct CDR3 sequences. These receptors have no known antigen. Source material: naive CXCR3+ CD8+ T cells from blood. Regarding subset: CD45RO-CCR7+CD27+CD95- naive CD8+ T cells expressing CXCR3 (TNR3+). The receptors were gathered from a human donor in good health. Some clones in this sample may be carry-over from other donors' samples.

This chain uses TRBV20-1 with TRBJ2-1; TCRdb designates TRBD1, a call that cannot be tested without DNA. The V gene's germline CDR1 is DFQATT and CDR2 SNEGSKA (reference sequence). The CDR3 covers 14 residues. The CDR3 loop is CSASPGTPYDEQFF.

The chain is built from TRBV10-2 and TRBJ1-2. The CDR3 spans 12 residues. Germline V gene lookup returns CDR1 WSHSY and CDR2 SAAADI. This chain's CDR3 is CASKVAAYGYTF.

The chain links TRBV11-1 to TRBJ2-3; TCRdb names TRBD2, which stays unverified in the absence of DNA. Germline V gene lookup returns CDR1 SGHAT and CDR2 FQDESV (reference sequence). CDR3 size: 17 residues. CDR3: CASSLGAAGGGTDTQYF.

The chain employs TRBV30 and TRBJ2-5; TCRdb indicates TRBD1, and absent DNA this call remains unverified. The CDR3 runs 15 residues. CDR1 and CDR2 (germline): GTSNPN, SVGIG (reference sequence). This chain's CDR3 is CAWSVGAGRQETQYF.

The rearrangement uses TRBV7-3 and TRBJ1-2; TCRdb's D call, TRBD1, is unchecked because there is no DNA. The CDR3 extends over 14 amino acids. Germline CDR1 is SGHTA and CDR2 is FQGTGA. CDR3 loop: CASSSTGGGDGYTF. The entire variable domain, with the rest obtained from reference TRBV7-3 and TRBJ1-2, is as follows: GAGVSQTPSNKVTEKGKYVELRCDPISGHTALYWYRQSLGQGPEFLIYFQGTGAADDSGLPNDRFFAVRPEGSVSTLKIQRTERGDSAVYLCASSSTGGGDGYTFGSGTRLTVV.

The CDR3 spells CSARERDKPYEQYF. The rearrangement uses TRBV29-1 and TRBJ2-7; TCRdb's D call of TRBD1 is untestable without DNA. There are 14 residues in the CDR3. Germline V gene sequence: CDR1 SQVTM, CDR2 ANQGSEA.

The chain uses TRBV29-1 and TRBJ2-2. The CDR3 is 13 residues long. CDR1 and CDR2 from the germline V gene are SQVTM and ANQGSEA. The CDR3 sequence: CSVEKGFTGELFF.

This chain connects TRBV6-2 or TRBV6-3 to TRBJ2-1; TCRdb returns TRBD2, unconfirmable since there is no DNA. CDR1 is MNHEY and CDR2 is SVGEGT in the germline V gene. The CDR3 is 15 amino acids. The CDR3 protein is CASSYSTSGGARGFF.

This chain joins TRBV29-1 and TRBJ2-7. The CDR3 runs to 11 residues. The germline V gene encodes CDR1 SQVTM and CDR2 ANQGSEA. The CDR3 here is CSVDRQKGQYF.

The V gene is TRBV7-2, the J gene TRBJ2-1; TCRdb reports TRBD2, a call that lacks DNA to check it against. CDR1 is SGHTA, CDR2 FQGNSA, per germline. The CDR3 covers 19 residues. CDR3 sequence: CASSLEWLAGEMAYNEQFF.

The chain is built from TRBV9 and TRBJ2-1. This CDR3 is built from 12 residues. Germline V gene sequence: CDR1 SGDLS, CDR2 YYNGEE. The CDR3 reads CASSDENNEQFF.

V and J are TRBV9 and TRBJ1-5; TCRdb lists TRBD1, though no DNA is available to test this call. Germline V gives CDR1 SGDLS, CDR2 YYNGEE. CDR3 length: 13 amino acids. The CDR3 spells CASSDGQGQPQHF.

J is TRBJ2-5 and V is TRBV21-1; with no DNA, the TCRdb D assignment of TRBD1 cannot be verified. TRBV21-1 is flagged as a pseudogene. The CDR3 is 14 amino acids. The chain's CDR3 is CANQRARDQETQYF.

CDR3 protein: CSVVQGWDSSEDTQYF. This chain links TRBV29-1 with TRBJ2-3; the D call of TRBD2 rests on TCRdb alone, since no DNA is present to check it. CDR1 SQVTM and CDR2 ANQGSEA come from the germline V gene. The CDR3 contains 16 residues.

The genes are TRBV5-1 and TRBJ2-7; with no DNA, the TCRdb D assignment of TRBD1 cannot be verified. Germline V gene sequence: CDR1 SGHRS, CDR2 YFSETQ. The CDR3 has 16 amino acids. CDR3 sequence reads: CASSPRPRDISYEQYF.

The rearrangement joins TRBV7-9 to TRBJ2-7. Looked up from germline, CDR1 is SEHNR and CDR2 is FQNEAQ (reference sequence). The CDR3 is 13 residues long. The chain's CDR3 is CASSSGRIYEQYF.

The CDR3 sequence: CASSYSGGGSYNEQFF. The chain is built from TRBV6-2 or TRBV6-3 and TRBJ2-1; TCRdb picks TRBD1, but there is no DNA to check that call. In germline, CDR1 is MNHEY, CDR2 SVGEGT. The CDR3 runs to 16 residues.

V is TRBV4-1 and J is TRBJ2-7; lacking DNA, the TRBD2 call made by TCRdb goes unchecked. Germline V lookup: CDR1 MGHRA, CDR2 YSYEKL. CDR3 size: 16 residues. CDR3: CASSQDRTSGSYEQYF.

The chain is built from TRBV28 and TRBJ1-1. The CDR3 is 13 amino acids. From germline, CDR1 is MDHEN and CDR2 SYDVKM. The CDR3 loop is CASSLRTRIEAFF.

The chain uses TRBV4-1 and TRBJ2-5; TCRdb outputs TRBD2, but without DNA this stays unchecked. The CDR3 is 15 residues long. The V gene's germline CDR1 is MGHRA and CDR2 YSYEKL. CDR3 protein: CASSPMRGLAETQYF.

V is TRBV29-1 and J is TRBJ2-1; TCRdb's D call of TRBD1 is untestable without DNA. There are 14 residues in the CDR3. Germline values: CDR1 SQVTM, CDR2 ANQGSEA. CDR3: CSIRGTGGYNEQFF.

The genes are TRBV18 and TRBJ2-5; absent DNA, TCRdb's TRBD2 call cannot be checked. This CDR3 is 14 amino acids long. Per the germline V gene, CDR1 is KGHSH and CDR2 is LQKENI. CDR3 region: CASSTRLAEETQYF.

The V call is TRBV29-1, the J call TRBJ1-2. Germline values: CDR1 SQVTM, CDR2 ANQGSEA. The length of the CDR3 is 12 residues. CDR3 protein: CSVVREGGDYTF.

This sequence joins TRBV20-1 and TRBJ2-3; no DNA is available, so the TRBD2 call from TCRdb remains unchecked. CDR3 length: 15 amino acids. The germline V gene has CDR1 DFQATT and CDR2 SNEGSKA (reference sequence). CDR3 loop: CSARRGGTSSDTQYF.

The chain employs TRBV4-1 and TRBJ2-1. Per germline, CDR1 MGHRA and CDR2 YSYEKL. The CDR3 spans 14 residues. CDR3: CASSLPTQYNEQFF.

This chain uses TRBV4-1 with TRBJ1-5; TCRdb proposes TRBD1, but this gene call is untestable without DNA. Germline CDR1 MGHRA, CDR2 YSYEKL. This CDR3 is built from 15 residues. The CDR3 region is CASSQSGASNQPQHF.

The rearrangement links TRBV18 to TRBJ2-1; checking the TCRdb D call of TRBD1 is not possible without DNA. The CDR3 sequence is 15 residues long. Germline CDR1 and CDR2: KGHSH and LQKENI. The CDR3 is CASSPGTGLYNEQFF.

J is TRBJ2-1 and V is TRBV20-1. The germline V gene encodes CDR1 DFQATT and CDR2 SNEGSKA (reference sequence). The CDR3 runs to 12 residues. The CDR3 loop reads CSAFQVYNEQFF.

The J gene is TRBJ2-7, the V gene TRBV4-1; TCRdb lists TRBD1, though no DNA is available to test this call. This CDR3 contains 18 residues. The germline gives CDR1 MGHRA, CDR2 YSYEKL. The CDR3 spells CASSQPTGGKILDYEQYF.

The genes are TRBV7-9 and TRBJ2-3. Germline V gene data show CDR1 as SEHNR and CDR2 as FQNEAQ (reference sequence). The CDR3 has 14 residues. The CDR3 sequence is CASSFSKGTDTQYF. Filled out from reference TRBV7-9 and TRBJ2-3, the complete variable domain reads DTGVSQNPRHKITKRGQNVTFRCDPISEHNRLYWYRQTLGQGPEFLTYFQNEAQLEKSRLLSDRFSAERPKGSFSTLEIQRTEQGDSAMYLCASSFSKGTDTQYFGPGTRLTVL.